A single sample is the source of the 13 T cell receptor beta chains below, sequenced in a study of T cell responses to AZD1222 COVID-19 vaccine. Clones were read by immunoSEQ multiplex PCR, and TCRdb kept only the in-frame ones, dropping some. This table has 100,000 to 120,000 clones, 88% appearing once. The specimen comprised peripheral blood, sampled on day 0 of AZD1222 vaccination. These receptors were obtained from an adult in good health.

The chain is built from TRBV13 and TRBJ1-1; tentatively, D is TRBD1 (5 bases). This CDR3 contains 13 residues. V dropped 6 bases and J dropped 5 bases, with 13 bases sitting between them. Germline V gene lookup returns CDR1 PRHDT and CDR2 FYEKMQ (reference sequence). CDR3: CASRHPSGTEAFF. CDR3 coding DNA: TGTGCCAGCAGACACCCCTCAGGGACTGAAGCTTTCTTT.

V is TRBV6-2 or TRBV6-3 and J is TRBJ1-5; unclear D gene. V was shortened by 5 bases and J by 3 bases, with 8 bases between the two germline ends. The germline gives CDR1 MNHEY, CDR2 SVGEGT. The CDR3 is made up of 13 amino acids. CDR3 bases: TGTGCCAGCAGTGCCACAGACAATCAGCCCCAGCATTTT. Amino acid sequence: CASSATDNQPQHF.

This chain uses TRBV10-3 with TRBJ2-1, with TRBD2 as a possible D gene (5 bases). The CDR3 covers 11 residues. Germline V gene sequence: CDR1 ENHRY, CDR2 SYGVKD. Trimming took 8 bases from V and 9 from J, leaving 11 bases between them. The DNA of the CDR3 is TGTGCCATCTCTTTGGGGAGTGAGCAGTTCTTC. Translated, it gives CAISLGSEQFF.

V is TRBV7-2 and J is TRBJ1-5; weak D call: TRBD1 (6 bases). This CDR3 is 14 amino acids long. Trimming stripped 1 base from V and 5 bases from J, with 9 bases between. CDR1 and CDR2 from the germline V gene are SGHTA and FQGNSA. The CDR3 bases are TGTGCCAGCAGCTTAGGGGGGGGCTATCAGCCCCAGCATTTT. It translates to CASSLGGGYQPQHF.

The V gene is TRBV3-1 (or the pseudogene TRBV3-2), the J gene TRBJ2-5, with D maybe TRBD2 (5 bases). The V gene's germline CDR1 is LGHDT and CDR2 YNNKEL (reference sequence). The CDR3 has 13 amino acids. V lost 4 bases to trimming and J lost 5 bases, with 11 bases between them. In DNA, the CDR3 is TGTGCCAGCAGCCGCGGACTTTCCGAGACCCAGTACTTC. This sequence encodes CASSRGLSETQYF.

The sample holds one count of this clone. The chain couples TRBV18 to TRBJ1-1; D unresolved. Germline CDR1 and CDR2: KGHSH and LQKENI. Trimming removed 3 bases from V and 1 base from J, with 3 bases in between. The CDR3 loop spans 12 amino acids. For the CDR3, the DNA is TGTGCCAGCTCACCGCCGAACACTGAAGCTTTCTTT. It is translated as CASSPPNTEAFF.

The chain links TRBV7-9 to TRBJ1-4, with D maybe TRBD1 (6 bases). CDR3 size: 16 residues. The V end lost 1 base, the J end lost 3 bases, and 12 bases lay between the germline ends. Germline values: CDR1 SEHNR, CDR2 FQNEAQ (reference sequence). The CDR3 protein is CASSLVTGNANEKLFF. The CDR3 DNA reads TGTGCCAGCAGCTTAGTTACAGGGAATGCTAATGAAAAACTGTTTTTT.

A few counts support this clone. This chain joins TRBV3-1 (or the pseudogene TRBV3-2) and TRBJ1-1, with a tentative D call TRBD1 (6 bases). This CDR3 has 14 residues. The ends were cut back, 4 bases at V and 1 base at J, with 10 bases in the middle. The germline CDR1 and CDR2 sequences are LGHDT and YNNKEL (reference sequence). This chain's CDR3 is CASSLGTPNTEAFF. CDR3 nucleotides: TGTGCCAGCAGCCTAGGGACACCGAACACTGAAGCTTTCTTT.

This sequence joins TRBV5-1 and TRBJ2-7; weak D call: TRBD2 (5 bases). The CDR3 extends over 15 amino acids. V gave up 2 bases and J gave up 8 bases, with 20 bases separating them. CDR1 is SGHRS, CDR2 YFSETQ, per germline. For the CDR3, the DNA is TGCGCCAGCAGCTTTGAGGGCCCTGCTTTGGACCAGCAGTACTTC. This sequence encodes CASSFEGPALDQQYF.

The rearrangement joins TRBV19 to TRBJ2-5; D unclear. The CDR3 is made up of 13 amino acids. Trimming took off 4 bases at V and 3 bases at J, with 9 bases between the two ends. Germline V CDR1 and CDR2: LNHDA, SQIVND (reference sequence). The CDR3 sequence: CASSTIQKETQYF. CDR3 nucleotide sequence: TGTGCCAGTAGTACTATCCAGAAAGAGACCCAGTACTTC.

The V gene is TRBV6-5, the J gene TRBJ1-4; 9 bases agree with TRBD1. V shed 6 bases and J 3 bases; nucleotides not matched to a gene: 5. CDR1 is MNHEY, CDR2 SVGAGI, per germline. The CDR3 loop spans 15 amino acids. CDR3 sequence (DNA): TGTGCCAGCAGCCTACAGGGGGCATCTAATGAAAAACTGTTTTTT. It encodes CASSLQGASNEKLFF.

The gene calls are TRBV4-3 and TRBJ2-3; D might be TRBD2 (5 bases). Germline V gene data show CDR1 as LGHNA and CDR2 as YSLEER. This CDR3 region has 16 residues. V shed 5 bases and J shed 1 base, with 16 bases lying between them. The CDR3 DNA is TGCGCCAGCAGCTATTCCGTGAGTAGCGGCACAGATACGCAGTATTTT. Translating gives CASSYSVSSGTDTQYF.

The rearrangement joins TRBV6-1 to TRBJ1-6; possible D gene TRBD1, 6 bases. The V gene lost 7 bases and the J gene lost 9 bases, with 16 bases spanning the gap. There are 14 residues in the CDR3. Germline values: CDR1 MNHNS, CDR2 SASEGT. CDR3 protein: CASNQGSRFSPLHF. Here the CDR3 DNA reads TGTGCCAGCAATCAGGGGAGTAGGTTTTCACCCCTCCACTTT.